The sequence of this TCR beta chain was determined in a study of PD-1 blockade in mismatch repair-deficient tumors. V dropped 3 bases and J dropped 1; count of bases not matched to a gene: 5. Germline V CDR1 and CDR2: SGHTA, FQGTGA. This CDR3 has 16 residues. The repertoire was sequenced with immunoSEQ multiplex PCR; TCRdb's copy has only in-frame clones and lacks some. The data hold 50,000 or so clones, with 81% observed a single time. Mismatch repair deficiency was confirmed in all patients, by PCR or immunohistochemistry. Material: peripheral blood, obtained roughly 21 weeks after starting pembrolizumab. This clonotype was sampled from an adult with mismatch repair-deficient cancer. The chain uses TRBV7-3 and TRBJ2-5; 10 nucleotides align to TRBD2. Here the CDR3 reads CASSLGTSAIQETQYF. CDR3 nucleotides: TGTGCCAGCAGCTTGGGGACTAGCGCCATCCAAGAGACCCAGTACTTC.